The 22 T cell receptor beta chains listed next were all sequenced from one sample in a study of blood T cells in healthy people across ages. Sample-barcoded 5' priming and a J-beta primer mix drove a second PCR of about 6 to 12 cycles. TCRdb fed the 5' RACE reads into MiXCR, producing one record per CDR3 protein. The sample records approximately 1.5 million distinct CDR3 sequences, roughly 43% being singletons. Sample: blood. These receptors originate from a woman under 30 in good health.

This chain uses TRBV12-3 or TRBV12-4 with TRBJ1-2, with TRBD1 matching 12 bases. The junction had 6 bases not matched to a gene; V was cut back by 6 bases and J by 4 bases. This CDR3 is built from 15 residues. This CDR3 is CASSRDRGRIYGYTF. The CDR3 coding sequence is TGTGCCAGCAGCCGGGACAGGGGGCGTATCTATGGCTACACCTTC.

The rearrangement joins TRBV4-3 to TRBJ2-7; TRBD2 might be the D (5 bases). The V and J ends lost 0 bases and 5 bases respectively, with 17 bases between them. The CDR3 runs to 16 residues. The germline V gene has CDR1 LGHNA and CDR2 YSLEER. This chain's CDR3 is CASSQDRFRGSNEQYF. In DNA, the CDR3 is TGCGCCAGCAGCCAAGATCGATTTCGGGGATCGAACGAGCAGTACTTC.

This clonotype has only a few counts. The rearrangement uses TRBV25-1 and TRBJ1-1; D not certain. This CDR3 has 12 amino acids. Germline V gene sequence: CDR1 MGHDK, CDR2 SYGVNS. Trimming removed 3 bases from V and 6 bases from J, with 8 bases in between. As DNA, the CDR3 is TGTGCCAGCAGTGAGGGTTTATCTGAAGCTTTCTTT. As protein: CASSEGLSEAFF.

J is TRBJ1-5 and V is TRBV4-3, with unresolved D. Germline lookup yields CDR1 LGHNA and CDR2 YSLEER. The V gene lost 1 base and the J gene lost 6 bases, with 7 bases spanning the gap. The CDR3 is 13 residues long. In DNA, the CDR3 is TGCGCCAGCAGCCAAGCTGAGTTTCAGCCCCAGCATTTT. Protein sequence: CASSQAEFQPQHF.

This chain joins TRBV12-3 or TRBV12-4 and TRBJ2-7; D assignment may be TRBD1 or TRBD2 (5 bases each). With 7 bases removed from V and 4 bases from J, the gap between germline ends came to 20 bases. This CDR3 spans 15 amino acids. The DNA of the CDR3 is TGTGCCAGCAACCAGGGACCGTCTTCCCCTTACGAGCAGTACTTC. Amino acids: CASNQGPSSPYEQYF.

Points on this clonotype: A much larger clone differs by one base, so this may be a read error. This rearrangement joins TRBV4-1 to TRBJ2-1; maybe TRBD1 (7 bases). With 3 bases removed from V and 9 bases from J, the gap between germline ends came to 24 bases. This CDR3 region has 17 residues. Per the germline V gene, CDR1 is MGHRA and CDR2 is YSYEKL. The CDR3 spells CASSHLPGGIGDSEQFF. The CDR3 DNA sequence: TGCGCCAGCAGCCACCTGCCTGGGGGGATTGGGGACAGTGAGCAGTTCTTC.

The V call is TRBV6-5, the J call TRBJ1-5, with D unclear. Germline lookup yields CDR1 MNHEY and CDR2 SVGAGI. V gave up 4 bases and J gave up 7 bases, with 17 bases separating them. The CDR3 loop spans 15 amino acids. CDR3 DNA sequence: TGTGCCAGCAGTTCCGTCTGGGCGGGGAACCAGCCCCAGCATTTT. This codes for CASSSVWAGNQPQHF.

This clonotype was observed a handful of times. The CDR3 sequence is CASRRTASTDTQYF. The DNA of the CDR3 is TGTGCCAGCAGGAGGACAGCCAGCACAGATACGCAGTATTTT. The chain has TRBV25-1 and TRBJ2-3; TRBD1 might be the D (6 bases). The CDR3 loop spans 14 amino acids. Trimming cost V 6 bases and J 0 bases, with 10 bases left between them. Germline CDR1 MGHDK, CDR2 SYGVNS.

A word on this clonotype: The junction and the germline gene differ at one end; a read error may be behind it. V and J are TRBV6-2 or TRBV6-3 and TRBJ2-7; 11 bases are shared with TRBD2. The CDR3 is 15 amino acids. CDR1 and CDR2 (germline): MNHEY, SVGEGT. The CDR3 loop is CASRLTSGISYEQYF. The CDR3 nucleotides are TGCGCCAGCAGACTGACTAGCGGGATTTCCTACGAGCAGTACTTC.

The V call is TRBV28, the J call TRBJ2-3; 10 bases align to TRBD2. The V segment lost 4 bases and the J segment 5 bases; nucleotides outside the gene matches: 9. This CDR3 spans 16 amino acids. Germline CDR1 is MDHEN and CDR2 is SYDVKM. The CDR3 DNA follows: TGTGCCAGCAGTTCGATTCTAGCGGGGGAGGAAGATACGCAGTATTTT. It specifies CASSSILAGEEDTQYF.

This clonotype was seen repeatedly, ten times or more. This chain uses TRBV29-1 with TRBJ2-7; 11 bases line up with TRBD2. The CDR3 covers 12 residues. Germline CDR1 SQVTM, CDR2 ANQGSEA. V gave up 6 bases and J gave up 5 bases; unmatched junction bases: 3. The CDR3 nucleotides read TGCAGCGTCACTAGCGGGAGCAACGAGCAGTACTTC. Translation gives CSVTSGSNEQYF.

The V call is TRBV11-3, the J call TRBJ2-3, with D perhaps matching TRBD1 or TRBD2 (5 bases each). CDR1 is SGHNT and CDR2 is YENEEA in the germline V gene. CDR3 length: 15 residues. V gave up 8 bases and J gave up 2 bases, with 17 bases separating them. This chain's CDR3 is CASSRRGTDTDTQYF. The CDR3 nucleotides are TGTGCCAGCTCAAGACGGGGCACGGACACAGATACGCAGTATTTT.

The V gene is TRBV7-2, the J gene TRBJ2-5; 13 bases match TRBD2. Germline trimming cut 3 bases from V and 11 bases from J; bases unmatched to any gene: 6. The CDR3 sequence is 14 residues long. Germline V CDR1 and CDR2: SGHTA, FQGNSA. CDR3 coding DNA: TGTGCCAGCAGCTTCTCCGGGACTAGCGGGAAGCAGTACTTC. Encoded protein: CASSFSGTSGKQYF.

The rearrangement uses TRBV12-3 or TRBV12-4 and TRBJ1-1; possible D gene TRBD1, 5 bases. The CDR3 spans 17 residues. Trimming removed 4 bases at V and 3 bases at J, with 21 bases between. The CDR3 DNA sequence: TGTGCCAGCAGTTCACCTCCAGGTGCTCTACAGGACACTGAAGCTTTCTTT. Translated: CASSSPPGALQDTEAFF.

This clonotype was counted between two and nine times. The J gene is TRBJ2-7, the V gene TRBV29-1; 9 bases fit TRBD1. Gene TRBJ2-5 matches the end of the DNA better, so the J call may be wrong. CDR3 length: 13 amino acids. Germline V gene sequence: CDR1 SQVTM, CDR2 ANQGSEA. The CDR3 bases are TGCAGCGTTGAACCCGACAGGGGGAAGACCCAGTACTTC. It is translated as CSVEPDRGKTQYF.

The CDR3 is CASSLADTEQYF. The CDR3 region has the DNA TGCGCCAGCAGCTTGGCGGACACCGAGCAGTACTTC. The rearrangement links TRBV5-1 to TRBJ2-7, with D possibly TRBD1 on 5 matching bases. Germline V gene sequence: CDR1 SGHRS, CDR2 YFSETQ. V was pared by 0 bases and J by 6 bases, with 7 bases between. This CDR3 has 12 amino acids.

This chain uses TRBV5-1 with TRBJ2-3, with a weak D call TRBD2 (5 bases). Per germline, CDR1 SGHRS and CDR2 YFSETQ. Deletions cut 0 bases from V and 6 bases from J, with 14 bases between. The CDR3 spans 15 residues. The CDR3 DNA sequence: TGCGCCAGCAGCTTGGTCGCGGGCCTCAGGGATACGCAGTATTTT. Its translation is CASSLVAGLRDTQYF.

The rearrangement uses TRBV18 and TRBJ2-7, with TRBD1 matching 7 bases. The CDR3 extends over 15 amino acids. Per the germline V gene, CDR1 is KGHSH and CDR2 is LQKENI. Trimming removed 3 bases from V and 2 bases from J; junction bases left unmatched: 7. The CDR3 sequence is CASSPSGQGAYEQYF. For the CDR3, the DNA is TGTGCCAGCTCACCCTCAGGTCAGGGGGCCTACGAGCAGTACTTC.

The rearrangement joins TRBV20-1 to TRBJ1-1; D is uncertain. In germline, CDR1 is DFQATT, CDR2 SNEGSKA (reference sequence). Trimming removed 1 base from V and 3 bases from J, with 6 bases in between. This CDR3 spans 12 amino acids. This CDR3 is CSARGWDTEAFF. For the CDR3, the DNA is TGCAGTGCTAGAGGGTGGGACACTGAAGCTTTCTTT.

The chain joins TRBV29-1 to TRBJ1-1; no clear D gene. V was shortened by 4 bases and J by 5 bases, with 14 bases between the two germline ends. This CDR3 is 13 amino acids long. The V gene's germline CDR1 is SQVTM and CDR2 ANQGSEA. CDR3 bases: TGCAGCGTTGGGCGAGGTTCGGGGACTGAAGCTTTCTTT. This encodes CSVGRGSGTEAFF.

The DNA for the CDR3 is TGCAGTGCTTTCCGAGGGATTGAGGAGACCCAGTACTTC. Protein: CSAFRGIEETQYF. The chain is built from TRBV20-1 and TRBJ2-5, with a weak D call TRBD2 (5 bases). There are 13 residues in the CDR3. The germline V and J ends were trimmed by 5 bases and 5 bases, with 15 bases remaining between them. CDR1 DFQATT and CDR2 SNEGSKA come from the germline V gene (reference sequence).

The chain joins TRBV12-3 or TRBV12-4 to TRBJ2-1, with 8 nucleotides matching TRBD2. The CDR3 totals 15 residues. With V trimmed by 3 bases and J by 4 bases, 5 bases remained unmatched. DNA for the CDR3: TGTGCCAGCAGTTTTAGCGGGAACGGGTACAATGAGCAGTTCTTC. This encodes CASSFSGNGYNEQFF.